The clone carrying this T cell receptor beta chain was counted a few times. What it recognizes is unknown. This entry comes from a study of T cells after yellow fever vaccination. For the study at large: Where fractions had low cell numbers, libraries were prepared from them with the SMART-Seq v4 Ultra Low Input RNA kit. Study-wide points: A weaker but faster secondary response was observed, peaking on day 5 versus 15.

This CDR3 region has 14 residues. Trimming cost V 5 bases and J 5 bases; bases outside gene matches: 6. Germline-derived CDR1 and CDR2 are SGHVS and FNYEAQ. Using its own MiXCR run on the 5' RACE reads, TCRdb lists one record per CDR3 protein. The table records 100,000 to 150,000 distinct CDR3 sequences, 7.4% of them present only once. The source of this sequence is a man aged 18 to 29 who received the YFV17D yellow fever vaccine. The chain is built from TRBV7-6 and TRBJ2-5; 9 nucleotides line up with TRBD1. The sequenced sample was CD4+ T cells sorted from PBMCs, obtained 10 days after the first yellow fever vaccination. CDR3 DNA sequence: TGTGCCAGCAGCATGGGACAGGGACGGGAGACCCAGTACTTC. Translated: CASSMGQGRETQYF. The entire variable domain, with the rest obtained from reference TRBV7-6 and TRBJ2-5, is as follows: GAGVSQSPRYKVTKRGQDVALRCDPISGHVSLYWYRQALGQGPEFLTYFNYEAQQDKSGLPNDRFSAERPEGSISTLTIQRTEQRDSAMYRCASSMGQGRETQYFGPGTRLLVL.